The next 25 T cell receptor beta chains were all read from a single sample in a study of cytomegalovirus exposure and HLA in healthy donors. With 60 Vbeta and 13 Jbeta primers, the PCR was carried out. Repertoires were generated with immunoSEQ multiplex PCR, while TCRdb's copy carries only in-frame clones and drops some. The sample data list about 120,000 clones. The sequenced material came from PBMCs. The receptor source for this set is a man aged 35 to 55 in good health and CMV-seropositive.

V gene TRBV29-1 combines with J gene TRBJ1-1, with D possibly being TRBD1 (6 bases). Germline CDR1 is SQVTM and CDR2 is ANQGSEA. The CDR3 is made up of 15 amino acids. V shed 5 bases and J shed 1 base, with 17 bases lying between them. The CDR3 DNA sequence: TGCAGCGTTCCACTCGACAGGTACGGGAACACTGAAGCTTTCTTT. Amino acid sequence: CSVPLDRYGNTEAFF. The whole variable domain, remainder taken from reference TRBV29-1 and TRBJ1-1, is SAVISQKPSRDICQRGTSLTIQCQVDSQVTMMFWYRQQPGQSLTLIATANQGSEATYESGFVIDKFPISRPNLTFSTLTVSNMSPEDSSIYLCSVPLDRYGNTEAFFGQGTRLTVV.

This chain joins TRBV9 and TRBJ2-2; the D gene is possibly TRBD1 (6 bases). V shed 4 bases and J shed 2 bases, with 12 bases lying between them. CDR3 size: 15 residues. Germline values: CDR1 SGDLS, CDR2 YYNGEE. The CDR3 sequence: CASSPSGHNTGELFF. The CDR3 DNA follows: TGTGCCAGCAGCCCTTCGGGACACAACACCGGGGAGCTGTTTTTT.

The rearrangement joins TRBV6-5 to TRBJ2-1; TRBD2 matches 9 bases. The CDR3 extends over 14 amino acids. V lost 6 bases, J lost 6 bases, and 6 bases stayed unmatched. The germline gives CDR1 MNHEY, CDR2 SVGAGI. CDR3 DNA: TGTGCCAGCAGGGCGGGACTAGCAACCAATGAGCAGTTCTTC. It translates to CASRAGLATNEQFF.

V usage is TRBV28 and J usage is TRBJ1-4, with D unclear. Between the trimmed V and J ends, which lost 2 bases and 12 bases, there was a span of 13 bases. This CDR3 has 13 residues. Germline V gives CDR1 MDHEN, CDR2 SYDVKM. The CDR3 sequence: CASSLVGAGELFF. The CDR3 nucleotides read TGTGCCAGCAGTTTAGTAGGCGCGGGAGAACTGTTTTTT.

The chain recombines TRBV28 with TRBJ2-7; 7 bases line up with TRBD1. Per germline, CDR1 MDHEN and CDR2 SYDVKM. This CDR3 contains 13 residues. The V and J ends lost 5 bases and 2 bases, in that order; junction bases with no gene match: 3. CDR3 nucleotide sequence: TGTGCCAGCAGTCAACAGGGGACCTACGAGCAGTACTTC. Amino acid sequence: CASSQQGTYEQYF.

The chain employs TRBV10-2 and TRBJ2-2; no reliable D call. Germline loops: CDR1 WSHSY, CDR2 SAAADI. This CDR3 has 14 residues. Trimming pared 6 bases from V and 7 bases from J, leaving 15 bases between. CDR3 protein: CASSEPPSLGELFF. The DNA of the CDR3 is TGCGCCAGCAGCGAGCCCCCGAGTCTCGGGGAGCTGTTTTTT.

The chain recombines TRBV6-6 with TRBJ2-1; 7 bases align to TRBD2. CDR3 length: 15 residues. Germline assignment: CDR1 MNHNY and CDR2 SVGAGI (reference sequence). J gave up 3 bases and V 0 bases, and 2 bases lay outside the gene matches. Written as DNA, the CDR3 is TGTGCCAGCAGTTACTCGAGCGGGAACTACAATGAGCAGTTCTTC. It encodes CASSYSSGNYNEQFF.

The chain links TRBV27 to TRBJ2-2; 12 nucleotides line up with TRBD2. The germline gives CDR1 MNHEY, CDR2 SMNVEV (reference sequence). With 2 bases clipped from V and 3 bases from J, the junction kept 4 bases outside the gene matches. The CDR3 is 17 amino acids. This chain's CDR3 is CASSLPGLAGYTGELFF. The CDR3 nucleotides are TGTGCCAGCAGTTTACCGGGACTAGCGGGTTACACCGGGGAGCTGTTTTTT.

This rearrangement joins TRBV28 to TRBJ2-7, with 8 bases fitting TRBD1. J lost 12 bases, V lost 1 base, and 14 bases had no gene match. CDR3 length equals 15 residues. The germline gives CDR1 MDHEN, CDR2 SYDVKM. In DNA, the CDR3 is TGTGCCAGCAGTTTATCGGACAGGGCACGACACGGGGGGTACTTC. Its translation is CASSLSDRARHGGYF.

Here the CDR3 DNA reads TGTGCCAGCAGCTCCGGGCCGGGACTAGCGGGCCATACGCAGTATTTT. This encodes CASSSGPGLAGHTQYF. The V and J genes are TRBV11-2 and TRBJ2-3; 12 nucleotides line up with TRBD2. The V gene's germline CDR1 is SGHAT and CDR2 FQNNGV. The CDR3 extends over 16 amino acids. After removal of 4 bases from V and 7 bases from J, the junction contained 9 bases not matched to a gene.

The rearrangement links TRBV25-1 to TRBJ2-7, with 9 bases matching TRBD1. This CDR3 region has 16 residues. V was clipped by 2 bases and J by 2 bases; unmatched bases: 7. Per the germline V gene, CDR1 is MGHDK and CDR2 is SYGVNS. The CDR3 sequence is CASSEGHRDRAYEQYF. In DNA form, the CDR3 reads TGTGCCAGCAGTGAAGGACACCGGGACAGGGCCTACGAGCAGTACTTC.

V is TRBV29-1 and J is TRBJ2-5; 12 bases align to TRBD2. V lost 4 bases to trimming and J lost 7 bases; unmatched junction nucleotides: 4. The CDR3 length is 13 residues. Germline V gene sequence: CDR1 SQVTM, CDR2 ANQGSEA. Here the CDR3 DNA reads TGCAGCGTTGGACTAGCGGGAGTGGGGACCCAGTACTTC. It is translated as CSVGLAGVGTQYF.

This sequence joins TRBV7-9 and TRBJ1-2, with 12 positions matching TRBD1. CDR1 and CDR2 from the germline V gene are SEHNR and FQNEAQ (reference sequence). The junction had 15 bases not matched to a gene; V was cut back by 2 bases and J by 8 bases. The CDR3 sequence is 18 residues long. This CDR3 reads CASSLLRGTGGVEVGYTF. CDR3 nucleotide sequence: TGTGCCAGCAGCTTATTAAGAGGGACAGGGGGCGTCGAGGTCGGCTACACCTTC.

The chain uses TRBV5-1 and TRBJ1-1, with 8 bases lining up with TRBD1. CDR3 length: 17 amino acids. V lost 6 bases and J lost 1; bases outside the gene matches: 14. Germline values: CDR1 SGHRS, CDR2 YFSETQ. The CDR3 sequence: CASTPWGQGAENTEAFF. For the CDR3, the DNA is TGCGCCAGCACACCCTGGGGTCAGGGGGCAGAGAACACTGAAGCTTTCTTT.

This chain links TRBV10-3 with TRBJ2-6; maybe TRBD1 (6 bases). V lost 0 bases and J lost 0, with 21 bases in between. This CDR3 has 21 amino acids. The V gene's germline CDR1 is ENHRY and CDR2 SYGVKD. Here the CDR3 reads CAISESFPQGHPNSGANVLTF. The CDR3 DNA sequence: TGTGCCATCAGTGAGTCGTTTCCCCAGGGACATCCGAACTCTGGGGCCAACGTCCTGACTTTC.

The chain combines TRBV11-1 with TRBJ1-1; 7 nucleotides line up with TRBD1. The V and J ends lost 6 bases and 2 bases, in that order; junction bases with no gene match: 15. Germline V lookup: CDR1 SGHAT, CDR2 FQDESV (reference sequence). CDR3 length: 17 amino acids. The CDR3 here is CASSHHPGQAANTEAFF. CDR3 DNA sequence: TGTGCCAGCAGTCATCATCCCGGACAGGCGGCTAACACTGAAGCTTTCTTT.

J is TRBJ2-3 and V is TRBV7-9; 9 nucleotides align to TRBD1. Trimming at V came to 5 bases and at J to 1 base, leaving 1 base not matched to a gene. CDR3 size: 14 residues. Germline assignment: CDR1 SEHNR and CDR2 FQNEAQ (reference sequence). The CDR3 sequence is CASSRTGGTDTQYF. In DNA, the CDR3 is TGTGCCAGCAGCAGGACAGGGGGCACAGATACGCAGTATTTT.

J is TRBJ2-7 and V is TRBV28; no clear D gene. The CDR3 spans 12 residues. The ends were cut back, 6 bases at V and 8 bases at J, with 14 bases in the middle. CDR1 and CDR2 from the germline V gene are MDHEN and SYDVKM. Here the CDR3 reads CASSLGSRQQYF. CDR3 DNA sequence: TGTGCCAGCAGCCTCGGGTCTCGCCAGCAGTACTTC.

The J gene is TRBJ1-1, the V gene TRBV29-1; no clear D gene. CDR1 and CDR2 from the germline V gene are SQVTM and ANQGSEA. The CDR3 sequence is 15 residues long. V lost 1 base to trimming and J lost 1 base, with 13 bases between them. In DNA form, the CDR3 reads TGCAGCGTTGAAGCCATTGCGAGTCGGAACACTGAAGCTTTCTTT. Protein: CSVEAIASRNTEAFF.

The chain joins TRBV9 to TRBJ2-3; the D is unclear. Deletions cut 0 bases from V and 4 bases from J, with 9 bases between. The CDR3 runs 14 residues. Germline CDR1 reads SGDLS; CDR2 reads YYNGEE. The CDR3 loop reads CASSVGSSSDTQYF. For the CDR3, the DNA is TGTGCCAGCAGCGTAGGTTCCTCCTCAGATACGCAGTATTTT.

The genes are TRBV2 and TRBJ2-5; D perhaps matches TRBD2 (5 bases). V was trimmed by 2 bases and J by 1 base, leaving 14 bases between them. Germline values: CDR1 SNHLY, CDR2 FYNNEI. This CDR3 is 16 amino acids long. The CDR3 loop reads CASSEWARGIQETQYF. The CDR3 DNA reads as TGTGCCAGCAGTGAATGGGCTAGAGGGATCCAAGAGACCCAGTACTTC.

The J gene is TRBJ2-7, the V gene TRBV5-1, with 8 bases that match TRBD1. The CDR3 extends over 15 amino acids. Germline lookup yields CDR1 SGHRS and CDR2 YFSETQ. V shed 4 bases and J 4 bases; nucleotides not matched to a gene: 10. As DNA, the CDR3 is TGCGCCAGCAGCGTGGTCAGGGGGCTGGTTTACGAGCAGTACTTC. Its translation is CASSVVRGLVYEQYF.

The chain recombines TRBV28 with TRBJ2-7, with D perhaps matching TRBD2 (6 bases). Germline V gene data show CDR1 as MDHEN and CDR2 as SYDVKM. V gave up 2 bases and J gave up 7 bases, with 15 bases separating them. The length of the CDR3 is 14 residues. CDR3 sequence (DNA): TGTGCCAGCAGTTTAGGAAGGGGAGGAAGGGAGCAGTACTTC. This encodes CASSLGRGGREQYF.

The CDR3, as DNA: TGCGCCAGCAGCTTGGCCGGACTAGCGGGAGTTGACGAGCAGTACTTC. Its protein is CASSLAGLAGVDEQYF. The chain couples TRBV5-1 to TRBJ2-7; TRBD2 aligns across 13 bases. Germline V gene lookup returns CDR1 SGHRS and CDR2 YFSETQ. Trimming cost V 0 bases and J 5 bases; bases outside gene matches: 5. The CDR3 extends over 16 amino acids.

The chain recombines TRBV11-2 with TRBJ2-1, with 8 positions matching TRBD1. Germline V lookup: CDR1 SGHAT, CDR2 FQNNGV. CDR3 size: 16 residues. Trimming removed 2 bases from V and 0 bases from J; junction bases left unmatched: 3. As DNA, the CDR3 is TGTGCCAGCAGCTTACAGGGGGCGAGCTCCTACAATGAGCAGTTCTTC. This sequence encodes CASSLQGASSYNEQFF.